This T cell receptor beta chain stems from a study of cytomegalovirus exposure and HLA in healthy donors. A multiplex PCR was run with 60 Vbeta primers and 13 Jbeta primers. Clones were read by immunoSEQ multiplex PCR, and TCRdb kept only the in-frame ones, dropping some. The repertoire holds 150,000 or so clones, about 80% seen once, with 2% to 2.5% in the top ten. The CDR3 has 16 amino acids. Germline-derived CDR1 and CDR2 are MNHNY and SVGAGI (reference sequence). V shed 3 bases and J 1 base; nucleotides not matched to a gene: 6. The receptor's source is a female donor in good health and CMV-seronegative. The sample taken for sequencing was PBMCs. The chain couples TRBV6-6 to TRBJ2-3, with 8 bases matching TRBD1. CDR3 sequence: CASSYSLTGGTDTQYF. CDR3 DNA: TGTGCCAGCAGTTATTCGTTGACAGGGGGCACAGATACGCAGTATTTT.